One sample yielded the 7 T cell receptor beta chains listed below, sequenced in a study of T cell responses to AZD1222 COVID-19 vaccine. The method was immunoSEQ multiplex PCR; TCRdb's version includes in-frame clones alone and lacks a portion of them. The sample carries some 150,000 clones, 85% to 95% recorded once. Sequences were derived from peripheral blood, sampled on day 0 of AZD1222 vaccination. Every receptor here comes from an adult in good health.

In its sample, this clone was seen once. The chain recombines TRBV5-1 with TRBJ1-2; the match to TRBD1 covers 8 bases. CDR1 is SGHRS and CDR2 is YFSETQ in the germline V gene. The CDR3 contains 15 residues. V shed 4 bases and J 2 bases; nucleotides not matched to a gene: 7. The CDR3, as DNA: TGCGCCAGCAGCGCGGACAGGGCCACCAACTATGGCTACACCTTC. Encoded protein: CASSADRATNYGYTF.

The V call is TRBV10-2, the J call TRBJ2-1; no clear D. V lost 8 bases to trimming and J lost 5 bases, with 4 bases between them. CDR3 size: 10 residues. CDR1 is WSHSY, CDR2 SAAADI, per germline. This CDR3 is CASSHNEQFF. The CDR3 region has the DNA TGCGCCAGCTCTCACAATGAGCAGTTCTTC.

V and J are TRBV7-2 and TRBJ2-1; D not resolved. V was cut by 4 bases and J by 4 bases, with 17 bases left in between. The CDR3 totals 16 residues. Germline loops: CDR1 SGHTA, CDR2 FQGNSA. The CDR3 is CASSSPTKYPYNEQFF. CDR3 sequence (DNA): TGTGCCAGCAGCTCCCCTACTAAATACCCTTACAATGAGCAGTTCTTC. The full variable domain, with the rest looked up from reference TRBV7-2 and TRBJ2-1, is GAGVSQSPSNKVTEKGKDVELRCDPISGHTALYWYRQSLGQGLEFLIYFQGNSAPDKSGLPSDRFSAERTGGSVSTLTIQRTQQEDSAVYLCASSSPTKYPYNEQFFGPGTRLTVL.

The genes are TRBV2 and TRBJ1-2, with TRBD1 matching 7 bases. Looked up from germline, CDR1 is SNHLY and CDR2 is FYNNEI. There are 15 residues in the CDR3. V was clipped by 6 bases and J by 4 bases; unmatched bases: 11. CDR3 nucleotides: TGTGCCAGCAGAGAAAGTGGGAGGGACAGCTATGGCTACACCTTC. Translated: CASRESGRDSYGYTF.

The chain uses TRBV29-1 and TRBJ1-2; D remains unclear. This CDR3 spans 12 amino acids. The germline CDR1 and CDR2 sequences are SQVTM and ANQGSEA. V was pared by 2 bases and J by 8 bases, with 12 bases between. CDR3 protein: CSVETNSGGYTF. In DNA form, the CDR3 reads TGCAGCGTTGAAACAAACTCGGGGGGCTACACCTTC.

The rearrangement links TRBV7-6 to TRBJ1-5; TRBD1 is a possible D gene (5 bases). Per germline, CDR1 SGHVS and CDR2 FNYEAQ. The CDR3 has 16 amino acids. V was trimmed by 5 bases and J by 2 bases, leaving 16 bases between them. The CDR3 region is CASSRGAGGGNQPQHF. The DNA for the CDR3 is TGTGCCAGCAGCAGAGGGGCAGGAGGGGGCAATCAGCCCCAGCATTTT.

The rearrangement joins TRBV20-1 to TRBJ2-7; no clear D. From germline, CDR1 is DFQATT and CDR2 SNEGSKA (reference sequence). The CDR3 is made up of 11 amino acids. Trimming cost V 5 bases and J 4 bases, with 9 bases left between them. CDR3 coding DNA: TGCAGTGCTCACGATAGATACGAGCAGTACTTC. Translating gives CSAHDRYEQYF.